Listed here is a single T cell receptor (beta chain). Its target is not known. Between the trimmed V and J ends, which lost 6 bases and 4 bases, there was a span of 13 bases. The CDR3 is 15 residues long. Per the germline V gene, CDR1 is MNHEY and CDR2 is SMNVEV (reference sequence). In the PCR, 60 Vbeta and 13 Jbeta primers were used. Assay used: immunoSEQ multiplex PCR; TCRdb lists only in-frame clones, some missing. In the table there are about 160,000 clones, approximately 80% of which are singletons. This entry comes from a study of cytomegalovirus exposure and HLA in healthy donors. Study-level results: Analyzed later, most CMV-associated TCR beta chains appeared HLA-restricted. Some V segments could not be told apart, so they were left out, TRBV6-2 and TRBV6-3 among them. An observed cluster of highly shared sequence variants was recorded as a likely sequencing artifact.

Sequencing used PBMCs. The chain links TRBV27 to TRBJ2-6; possible D gene TRBD2, 6 bases. This TCR was recovered from a male donor in good health and CMV-seronegative. CDR3 sequence (DNA): TGTGCCAGCAGGGACGGGAGTGCAGGGGCCAACGTCCTGACTTTC. This gives the protein CASRDGSAGANVLTF.